These T cell receptor beta chains were read from a single sample in a study of blood T cell repertoires in COVID-19. Profiling relied on immunoSEQ multiplex PCR, and the TCRdb table lists in-frame clones only, not all of them. This table holds 200,000 to 300,000 clones, about nine tenths found once. Sequences were obtained from peripheral blood. The receptors derive from a woman in her 40s who had recovered from COVID-19. Both conserved end residues are part of each CDR3. The order of the fields is clone size, J gene, V gene, CDR3 protein. Size tells how often a clone was seen (once, few, many) or the class of an expanded clone, and some rows leave it out.

abundance: NA
j_gene: TRBJ2-5
v_gene: TRBV7-6
CDR3aa: CASSPAGGRVRETQYF

abundance: few
j_gene: TRBJ1-1
v_gene: TRBV7-9
CDR3aa: CASSLSGANTEAFF

abundance: NA
j_gene: TRBJ2-7
v_gene: TRBV7-2
CDR3aa: CASSHPDRTYEQYF

abundance: few
j_gene: TRBJ1-4
v_gene: TRBV4-1
CDR3aa: CASSQDRPRGLFF

abundance: NA
j_gene: TRBJ1-1
v_gene: TRBV12-5
CDR3aa: CASGRSGFTEAFF

abundance: NA
j_gene: TRBJ1-1
v_gene: TRBV9
CDR3aa: CASSVVGGYLMNTEAFF

abundance: NA
j_gene: TRBJ2-7
v_gene: TRBV6-1
CDR3aa: CASSEWDTDSYEQYF

abundance: NA
j_gene: TRBJ2-7
v_gene: TRBV19
CDR3aa: CASSTIQVPAYEQYF

abundance: once
j_gene: TRBJ2-2
v_gene: TRBV27
CDR3aa: CASSFLTGPSNTGELFF

abundance: NA
j_gene: TRBJ2-1
v_gene: TRBV6-5
CDR3aa: CASSYSWRGFYNEQFF

abundance: NA
j_gene: TRBJ1-2
v_gene: TRBV2
CDR3aa: CASRDIGSYGYTF

abundance: once
j_gene: TRBJ2-1
v_gene: TRBV24-1
CDR3aa: CATSDSGTGIGNEQFF

abundance: NA
j_gene: TRBJ2-1
v_gene: TRBV28
CDR3aa: CAIRPQGGEQFF

abundance: NA
j_gene: TRBJ1-1
v_gene: TRBV11-2
CDR3aa: CASSSKVEGANTEAFF

abundance: NA
j_gene: TRBJ1-1
v_gene: TRBV7-8
CDR3aa: CASSWDRGNTEAFF

abundance: few
j_gene: TRBJ2-2
v_gene: TRBV6-2/TRBV6-3
CDR3aa: CASSYRPQRTGRYGTGELFF

abundance: NA
j_gene: TRBJ2-1
v_gene: TRBV3-1/TRBV3-2
CDR3aa: CASSQVAGGLYNEQFF

abundance: NA
j_gene: TRBJ2-7
v_gene: TRBV7-9
CDR3aa: CASSQGRWKQYF

abundance: NA
j_gene: TRBJ2-7
v_gene: TRBV9
CDR3aa: CASSYLDTSYEQYF

abundance: NA
j_gene: TRBJ2-1
v_gene: TRBV5-4
CDR3aa: CASSLEPNGNEQFF

abundance: NA
j_gene: TRBJ2-3
v_gene: TRBV27
CDR3aa: CASSSKGTGWDTQYF

abundance: NA
j_gene: TRBJ1-2
v_gene: TRBV6-5
CDR3aa: CASSYVDSIYGYTF

abundance: few
j_gene: TRBJ1-1
v_gene: TRBV5-4
CDR3aa: CASSSRVMNTEAFF

abundance: NA
j_gene: TRBJ1-2
v_gene: TRBV23-1
CDR3aa: CASNGQGLNGYTF

abundance: NA
j_gene: TRBJ2-7
v_gene: TRBV5-6
CDR3aa: CASSNLGEAVYEQYF

abundance: NA
j_gene: TRBJ1-4
v_gene: TRBV7-2
CDR3aa: CASSLGTGARFF

abundance: NA
j_gene: TRBJ1-2
v_gene: TRBV5-1
CDR3aa: CASSPGQVTYGYTF

abundance: NA
j_gene: TRBJ1-3
v_gene: TRBV12-3/TRBV12-4
CDR3aa: CASSLVGATTIYF

abundance: once
j_gene: TRBJ1-6
v_gene: TRBV6-1
CDR3aa: CASSEQSEGSSPLHF

abundance: many
j_gene: TRBJ2-2
v_gene: TRBV24-1
CDR3aa: CATSQGTKGAGELFF

abundance: NA
j_gene: TRBJ2-1
v_gene: TRBV2
CDR3aa: CASRLAAFDEQFF

abundance: NA
j_gene: TRBJ2-7
v_gene: TRBV7-6
CDR3aa: CASSLGASGGTYEQYF

abundance: NA
j_gene: TRBJ1-2
v_gene: TRBV6-5
CDR3aa: CASSYSRTGANYGYTF

abundance: once
j_gene: TRBJ1-2
v_gene: TRBV6-2/TRBV6-3
CDR3aa: CASSPVAGYGYTF

abundance: NA
j_gene: TRBJ2-1
v_gene: TRBV5-1
CDR3aa: CASSWGRTGLSEQFF

abundance: NA
j_gene: TRBJ1-1
v_gene: TRBV10-1
CDR3aa: CASSQDRGLRRAFF

abundance: NA
j_gene: TRBJ1-1
v_gene: TRBV5-4
CDR3aa: CASSLPQGRVTEAFF

abundance: NA
j_gene: TRBJ1-4
v_gene: TRBV6-5
CDR3aa: CASSYGDRDGEKLFF

abundance: NA
j_gene: TRBJ2-3
v_gene: TRBV5-1
CDR3aa: CASSLGQGKDTQYF

abundance: NA
j_gene: TRBJ2-5
v_gene: TRBV29-1
CDR3aa: CSVDSVQGTRETQYF

abundance: NA
j_gene: TRBJ2-1
v_gene: TRBV18
CDR3aa: CASSSPGLGGNEQFF

abundance: many
j_gene: TRBJ2-3
v_gene: TRBV7-3
CDR3aa: CASSETTLAGGDTQYF

abundance: NA
j_gene: TRBJ2-2
v_gene: TRBV9
CDR3aa: CASSALGQTGELFF

abundance: NA
j_gene: TRBJ1-5
v_gene: TRBV2
CDR3aa: CASGSLGDNQPQHF

abundance: once
j_gene: TRBJ2-1
v_gene: TRBV9
CDR3aa: CASSPSGGNEQFF

abundance: NA
j_gene: TRBJ2-7
v_gene: TRBV9
CDR3aa: CASSVGAGATYEQYF

abundance: NA
j_gene: TRBJ2-3
v_gene: TRBV7-3
CDR3aa: CASSLRREDTQYF

abundance: NA
j_gene: TRBJ1-1
v_gene: TRBV11-2
CDR3aa: CASSSRGPVWFAEAFF

abundance: NA
j_gene: TRBJ2-5
v_gene: TRBV2
CDR3aa: CASSARLAGARTQYF

abundance: NA
j_gene: TRBJ2-4
v_gene: TRBV10-2
CDR3aa: CASTEPAGGPADIQYF

abundance: NA
j_gene: TRBJ1-1
v_gene: TRBV11-2
CDR3aa: CASSFRGGTEAFF

abundance: NA
j_gene: TRBJ2-2
v_gene: TRBV7-3
CDR3aa: CASSQPGQGFTGELFF